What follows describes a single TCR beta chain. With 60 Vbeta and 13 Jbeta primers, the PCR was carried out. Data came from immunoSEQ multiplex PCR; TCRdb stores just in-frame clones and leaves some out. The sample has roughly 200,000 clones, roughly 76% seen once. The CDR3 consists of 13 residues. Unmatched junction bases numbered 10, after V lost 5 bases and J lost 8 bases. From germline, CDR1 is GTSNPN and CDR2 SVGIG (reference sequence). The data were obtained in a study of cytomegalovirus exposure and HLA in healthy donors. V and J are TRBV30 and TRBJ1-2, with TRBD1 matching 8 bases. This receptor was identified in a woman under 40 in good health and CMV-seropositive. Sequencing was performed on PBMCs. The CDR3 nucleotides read TGTGCCTGGCTCGACAGGGGCCCTTTAGGCTACACCTTC. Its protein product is CAWLDRGPLGYTF. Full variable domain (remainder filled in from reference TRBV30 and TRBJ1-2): SQTIHQWPATLVQPVGSPLSLECTVEGTSNPNLYWYRQAAGRGLQLLFYSVGIGQISSEVPQNLSASRPQDRQFILSSKKLLLSDSGFYLCAWLDRGPLGYTFGSGTRLTVV.